Listed here is a single T cell receptor (beta chain). Profiling relied on immunoSEQ multiplex PCR, and the TCRdb table lists in-frame clones only, not all of them. The table includes roughly 500,000 clones, more than 75% detected once. The data originate from a study of shared clonotypes between healthy human individuals. Between the trimmed V and J ends, which lost 4 bases and 3 bases, there was a span of 4 bases. The CDR3 spans 11 residues. This chain joins TRBV23-1 and TRBJ2-7; D is unresolved. TRBV23-1 is an ORF, and what it does is uncertain. Sequenced: PBMCs. The clonotype comes from a woman aged 40 to 50 in good health. Some clones in this sample may be carry-over from other donors' samples. CDR3 amino acids: CASSPYYEQYF. The CDR3 bases are TGCGCCAGCAGTCCCTACTACGAGCAGTACTTC.